The T cell receptor (beta chain) under discussion was sequenced for a study of regulatory T cells in long-lasting Graves disease. Study-wide results and limits: Analysis covered peripheral blood alone, not thyroid tissue. TRBV28 was favored in persistent disease, as were TRBJ1-2 and TRBJ2-5.

This clonotype was recorded many times. Its target is not known. Specified time point: newly diagnosed GD, antithyroid drugs for less than 3 months. PBMCs provided the RNA from which the TCR library was made. EDTA tubes received around 9 milliliters of collected peripheral blood. Arm-PCR with iRepertoire HTBI primers amplified the CDR3 regions for these TCR beta libraries. TCRdb re-derived calls from the multiplex PCR reads in MiXCR, one entry per CDR3 protein. The sample shows around 460,000 distinct CDR3 sequences, approximately 14% of them seen only once. The CDR3 is made up of 14 amino acids. V was clipped by 0 bases and J by 0 bases, with 5 bases between them. Germline V lookup: CDR1 KGHSH, CDR2 LQKENI. This same sample was also part of a study on T cells in Graves' hyperthyroidism and ophthalmopathy. That study reports: In the first-round RT-PCR of the TCR CDR3, the HTBI primer set was used.

This receptor was identified in a woman between 45 and 60 years old with Graves disease. This chain connects TRBV18 to TRBJ1-1; D gene ambiguous. The specimen was peripheral blood mononuclear cells (PBMCs), collected at new diagnosis, from a patient treated with antithyroid drugs. CDR3 sequence reads: CASSPPTLNTEAFF. CDR3 nucleotides: TGTGCCAGCTCACCACCCACACTGAACACTGAAGCTTTCTTT.